The subject of this entry is one T cell receptor beta chain. Source study methods: Using reference gene primer amplification, nucleated cell counts were estimated. TCRdb keeps only in-frame clones here, not all; method: immunoSEQ multiplex PCR. From that table come the V and J calls and clone size; the DNA was used to work out D and trimming. In the table there are around 110,000 clones, roughly 85% of which are singletons. The sample belongs to a study of blood T cell repertoires in COVID-19. Overall study: Italy, Spain and the United States were the sources of the convalescent and acute COVID-19 samples. PBMCs, B-cell-depleted T cells, or T cells provided the cDNA or gDNA that made up the material.

Germline CDR1 and CDR2: MNHNS and SASEGT. Germline trimming cut 1 base from V and 1 base from J; bases unmatched to any gene: 1. The CDR3 spans 15 residues. Input material: peripheral blood. V and J are TRBV6-1 and TRBJ2-7, with 10 bases lining up with TRBD1. The TCR was taken from a man in his thirties or forties with acute or convalescent COVID-19. The CDR3: CASSEVGQGSYEQYF. CDR3 sequence (DNA): TGTGCCAGCAGTGAAGTGGGACAGGGGTCCTACGAGCAGTACTTC.